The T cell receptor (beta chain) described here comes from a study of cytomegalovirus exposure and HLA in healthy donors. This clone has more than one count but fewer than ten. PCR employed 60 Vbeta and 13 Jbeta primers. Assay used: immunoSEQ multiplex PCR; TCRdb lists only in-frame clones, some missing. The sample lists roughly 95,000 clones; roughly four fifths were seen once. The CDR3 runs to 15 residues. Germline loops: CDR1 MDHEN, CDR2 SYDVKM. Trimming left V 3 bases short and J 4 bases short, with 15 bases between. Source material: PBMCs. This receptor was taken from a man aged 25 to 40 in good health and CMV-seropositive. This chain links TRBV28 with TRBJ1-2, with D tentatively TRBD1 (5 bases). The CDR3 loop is CASSFLAGHTYGYTF. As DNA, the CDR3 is TGTGCCAGCAGTTTCCTCGCAGGGCATACCTATGGCTACACCTTC.